What follows is one TCR beta chain and its context. Its antigen target is currently unknown. Per-nucleotide qualities are absent, and no much larger clonotype sits a single base away. The source of the sample is a study of OX40 agonist ivuxolimab in advanced cancers. General notes on the study: Ivuxolimab was a fully human IgG2 agonistic monoclonal antibody targeting the costimulatory receptor OX40 (CD134). The dose-escalation cohort was about 86% male with a mean age of approximately 60 years, ranging from roughly 23 to 90. Three dose-escalation patients achieved partial responses, one with hepatocellular carcinoma and two with cutaneous melanoma. The paper covers the monotherapy dose-escalation part of the phase I ivuxolimab trial, which included N ≈ 54 patients. Patients were allowed to have had prior anti-PD-1, anti-PD-L1 or anti-CTLA-4 therapy, and 30% to 40% of the dose-escalation patients had been treated with checkpoint inhibitors. The point of sequencing TCRbeta in the periphery was to test whether ivuxolimab changed TCR sequence diversity and drove clonal T-cell expansion. Intravenous ivuxolimab was administered to patients every 2 weeks at six dose levels: 0.01, 0.1, 0.3, 1.5, 3 and 10 mg/kg. Of the 50 or so patients in dose escalation, some 20 had hepatocellular carcinoma, some 15 had melanoma, 9 had renal cell carcinoma and 9 had head and neck cancer. Results and caveats for the whole study, not just this receptor: In the 0.1-3.0 mg/kg groups, partial responders had among the lowest normalized peripheral clonal expansion, particularly in CD8+ T cells. The antigen specificity of the clonally expanded peripheral T cells was not determined. Low levels of normalized T-cell clonal expansion were also seen in some patients who did not respond. Clonal expansion of both CD4+ and CD8+ blood T cells was observed from baseline to week 6 at doses 0.1 to 3.0 mg/kg. On average, CD8+ T cells showed more expanded clones than CD4+ T cells after ivuxolimab.

Trimming at the junction amounts to 1 base on V and 0 bases on J, and the germline ends lie 15 bases apart. As encoded in the germline V gene, CDR1 is SGHDN while CDR2 is FVKESK. Measured from the cysteine to the phenylalanine, the CDR3 is 17 residues long. Of all the DNA, just the CDR3 is kept, 51 bases in frame from base 1. To sequence the TCRbeta CDR3 region, genomic DNA was isolated from the sorted cells. The immunoSEQ Assay was used to sequence the TCRbeta CDR3 regions. TCRdb stores this immuneACCESS table with in-frame sequences only. Part of the clones is absent; in the studies checked, under half of the shortfall reflects unresolved V genes, and no reason is known for the rest. The sample yields some 70,000 clones; about 85% were counted once. Under 6% of the sample is held by the ten biggest clonotypes. The trial excluded patients who had a history of autoimmune disease or were on systemic immunosuppression. Peripheral blood for TCR sequencing was drawn from every dose cohort at baseline, at cycle 4 day 1 and at cycle 7 day 1. The samples were taken from a phase I, first-in-human, multicenter, open-label dose-escalation trial of ivuxolimab. Adults with locally advanced or metastatic melanoma, renal cell carcinoma, hepatocellular carcinoma or head and neck squamous cell carcinoma were enrolled in the trial. CD4+ and CD8+ T cells were sorted separately from peripheral blood before TCR sequencing.

The rearrangement joined TRBV14 to TRBJ1-1; the D gene is not confidently resolved. This TCR derives from an adult with an advanced solid tumor such as melanoma, head and neck, liver or kidney cancer. Specimen: CD4+ or CD8+ T cells sorted from blood, collected in a trial of the OX40 agonist ivuxolimab. The DNA reads TGTGCCAGCAGCCAAGGGGTGGAATTGGCTATGAACACTGAAGCTTTCTTT. Its product reads: CASSQGVELAMNTEAFF. The full variable domain, completed from the reference TRBV14 and TRBJ1-1 proteins outside the CDR3, reads EAGVTQFPSHSVIEKGQTVTLRCDPISGHDNLYWYRRVMGKEIKFLLHFVKESKQDESGMPNNRFLAERTGGTYSTLKVQPAELEDSGVYFCASSQGVELAMNTEAFFGQGTRLTVV.